The 9 T cell receptor beta chains listed next were all sequenced from one sample in a study of T cell responses to AZD1222 COVID-19 vaccine. Produced via immunoSEQ multiplex PCR; TCRdb's table is partial and in-frame only. Of 77,000 or so clones in the sample, around 86% were seen once. Sequenced here: peripheral blood, sampled 28 days after the second AZD1222 dose. These receptors were collected from an adult who received the AZD1222 COVID-19 vaccine.

This rearrangement joins TRBV7-2 to TRBJ1-5, with D perhaps matching TRBD1 (5 bases). Per germline, CDR1 SGHTA and CDR2 FQGNSA. V shed 5 bases and J shed 0 bases, with 14 bases lying between them. CDR3 length: 16 amino acids. In nucleotides, the CDR3 is TGTGCCAGCAGCCTCCTGGGGGGAACTAGCAATCAGCCCCAGCATTTT. This encodes CASSLLGGTSNQPQHF.

The chain employs TRBV9 and TRBJ2-1; D is uncertain. The CDR3 consists of 13 residues. V shed 4 bases and J shed 8 bases, with 13 bases lying between them. Germline values: CDR1 SGDLS, CDR2 YYNGEE. The CDR3 here is CASSLLTFDEQFF. The CDR3 coding sequence is TGTGCCAGCAGCCTTCTAACTTTTGATGAGCAGTTCTTC.

The V and J genes are TRBV30 and TRBJ1-2, with a weak D call TRBD1 (5 bases). The germline V and J ends were trimmed by 3 bases and 3 bases, with 20 bases remaining between them. The CDR3 covers 16 residues. Per the germline V gene, CDR1 is GTSNPN and CDR2 is SVGIG (reference sequence). CDR3 protein: CAWSLRAANPYYGYTF. For the CDR3, the DNA is TGTGCCTGGAGCCTCAGGGCAGCGAACCCCTACTATGGCTACACCTTC.

This clone has a single count. The CDR3 spells CAWSARTSYEQYF. DNA of the CDR3: TGTGCCTGGAGTGCGCGGACCTCCTACGAGCAGTACTTC. V usage is TRBV30 and J usage is TRBJ2-7; D uncertain. Trimming left V 1 base short and J 0 bases short, with 7 bases between. The CDR3 has 13 residues. Germline CDR1 GTSNPN, CDR2 SVGIG (reference sequence).

The chain has TRBV6-5 and TRBJ1-2, with 7 bases aligning to TRBD1. This CDR3 has 14 amino acids. Trimming at V came to 0 bases and at J to 6 bases, leaving 4 bases not matched to a gene. Germline V CDR1 and CDR2: MNHEY, SVGAGI. The CDR3 here is CASSYSSGTDGYTF. CDR3 nucleotides: TGTGCCAGCAGTTACTCAAGCGGGACAGATGGCTACACCTTC.

The V call is TRBV11-2, the J call TRBJ1-2; D might be TRBD1 (6 bases). Trimming removed 0 bases from V and 3 bases from J, with 14 bases in between. The CDR3 totals 16 residues. Looked up from germline, CDR1 is SGHAT and CDR2 is FQNNGV. CDR3 residues: CASSLDLRDTYYGYTF. The CDR3 DNA reads as TGTGCCAGCAGCTTAGATCTCCGGGACACCTACTATGGCTACACCTTC.

The chain couples TRBV15 to TRBJ1-3; D unclear. V gave up 1 base and J gave up 0 bases, with 7 bases separating them. There are 15 residues in the CDR3. Germline CDR1 LNHNV, CDR2 YYDKDF (reference sequence). CDR3 amino acids: CATSRAMHSGNTIYF. The DNA of the CDR3 is TGTGCCACCAGCAGAGCTATGCACTCTGGAAACACCATATATTTT.

The chain uses TRBV5-1 and TRBJ2-5; unclear D gene. The CDR3 is made up of 12 amino acids. V gave up 5 bases and J gave up 2 bases, with 7 bases separating them. Germline V lookup: CDR1 SGHRS, CDR2 YFSETQ. The CDR3 DNA follows: TGCGCCAGCAGAGTTTCACAAGAGACCCAGTACTTC. Its protein product is CASRVSQETQYF.

The V and J genes are TRBV2 and TRBJ1-1; TRBD1 agrees at 8 bases. Germline assignment: CDR1 SNHLY and CDR2 FYNNEI. V trimming: 10 bases; J trimming: 1 base; junction bases outside the gene matches: 5. The CDR3 has 13 amino acids. The CDR3 DNA reads TGTGCCACCATAGACAGGGGGAACACTGAAGCTTTCTTT. It translates to CATIDRGNTEAFF.